The 24 T cell receptor beta chains in this list originate from one sample, sequenced in a study of T cells after yellow fever vaccination. In TCRdb, the 5' RACE reads were re-called with MiXCR into one record per CDR3 protein. The table shows over 150,000 distinct CDR3 sequences, with approximately 6.2% occurring only once. The sample was CD4+ T cells sorted from PBMCs, taken on the day of the first yellow fever vaccination. These receptors were obtained from a man between 18 and 29 years old who received the YFV17D yellow fever vaccine.

This clonotype was seen many times. The chain employs TRBV27 and TRBJ2-7; TRBD1 is a possible D gene (6 bases). This CDR3 has 14 amino acids. V dropped 6 bases and J dropped 0 bases, with 12 bases sitting between them. Germline V lookup: CDR1 MNHEY, CDR2 SMNVEV (reference sequence). The CDR3 DNA is TGTGCCAGCAGGCACCTGGACAGCTCCTACGAGCAGTACTTC. This gives the protein CASRHLDSSYEQYF.

The chain couples TRBV9 to TRBJ2-2, with 7 bases identical to TRBD2. The CDR3 consists of 17 residues. CDR1 and CDR2 from the germline V gene are SGDLS and YYNGEE. J lost 4 bases, V lost 8 bases, and 17 bases had no gene match. CDR3 in DNA: TGTGCCAGGAGGTTTGTCGCCGGGCTAGCGGTCACCGGGGAGCTGTTTTTT. Translation gives CARRFVAGLAVTGELFF. The full variable domain, rest sourced from reference TRBV9 and TRBJ2-2, is DSGVTQTPKHLITATGQRVTLRCSPRSGDLSVYWYQQSLDQGLQFLIQYYNGEERAKGNILERFSAQQFPDLHSELNLSSLELGDSALYFCARRFVAGLAVTGELFFGEGSRLTVL.

This clonotype was found many times. This sequence joins TRBV4-3 and TRBJ2-7; D ambiguous. This CDR3 contains 15 residues. V dropped 3 bases and J dropped 2 bases, with 14 bases sitting between them. In germline, CDR1 is LGHNA, CDR2 YSLEER. DNA of the CDR3: TGCGCCAGCAGCCAGTTATACAGAGCCGCCTACGAGCAGTACTTC. Its protein product is CASSQLYRAAYEQYF.

This clonotype occurred many times. The chain couples TRBV6-1 to TRBJ2-6, with 8 bases aligning to TRBD1. Losses at the gene ends were 4 bases for V and 3 bases for J; bases not matched to a gene: 5. The length of the CDR3 is 16 residues. CDR1 and CDR2 from the germline V gene are MNHNS and SASEGT. In nucleotides, the CDR3 is TGTGCCAGCAGTGGGGGACAGGCTGGTGGGGCCAACGTCCTGACTTTC. Residues: CASSGGQAGGANVLTF.

This clonotype was recorded a few times. Written as DNA, the CDR3 is TGTGCCAGCAGGGAGACGGGATCCTACGAGCAGTACGTC. Protein sequence: CASRETGSYEQYV. This sequence joins TRBV6-1 and TRBJ2-7; D may be TRBD2 (5 bases). CDR3 length: 13 amino acids. V shed 6 bases and J shed 1 base, with 10 bases lying between them. The V gene's germline CDR1 is MNHNS and CDR2 SASEGT.

This clonotype occurred many times. The chain links TRBV7-2 to TRBJ2-2, with a weak D call TRBD1 (6 bases). This CDR3 comprises 16 residues. From germline, CDR1 is SGHTA and CDR2 FQGNSA. Between the trimmed V and J ends, which lost 5 bases and 1 base, there was a span of 14 bases. The DNA of the CDR3 is TGTGCCAGCAGCCGACAGGCGATCCAGAACACCGGGGAGCTGTTTTTT. This sequence encodes CASSRQAIQNTGELFF. Full variable domain (missing parts from reference TRBV7-2 and TRBJ2-2): GAGVSQSPSNKVTEKGKDVELRCDPISGHTALYWYRQSLGQGLEFLIYFQGNSAPDKSGLPSDRFSAERTGGSVSTLTIQRTQQEDSAVYLCASSRQAIQNTGELFFGEGSRLTVL.

As for this clonotype: The junction does not match germline at one end; this may be a read error. The chain links TRBV5-1 to TRBJ2-3; 7 bases align to TRBD1. This CDR3 region has 15 residues. The V gene's germline CDR1 is SGHRS and CDR2 YFSETQ. The CDR3 loop reads CAGSLRTGATDTQYF. The CDR3 DNA is TGCGCCGGCAGCCTCCGGACAGGAGCCACAGATACGCAGTATTTT.

The genes are TRBV2 and TRBJ2-1; TRBD2 agrees at 8 bases. Germline V gene lookup returns CDR1 SNHLY and CDR2 FYNNEI. V trimming: 5 bases; J trimming: 5 bases; junction bases outside the gene matches: 5. The CDR3 loop spans 14 amino acids. The CDR3 DNA reads TGTGCCAGCAGTATCCGACTAGCGAACAATGAGCAGTTCTTC. Amino acid sequence: CASSIRLANNEQFF.

This clonotype occurred many times. This sequence joins TRBV28 and TRBJ1-6; 8 bases fit TRBD1. The trim removed 6 bases at V and 9 bases at J, leaving 7 bases unmatched. The CDR3 totals 14 residues. Germline V gene sequence: CDR1 MDHEN, CDR2 SYDVKM. CDR3 amino acids: CASRVGQVFSPLHF. The DNA of the CDR3 is TGTGCCAGCAGGGTGGGACAGGTTTTTTCACCCCTCCACTTT.

This clonotype was seen only a few times. This chain connects TRBV7-2 to TRBJ2-5; 9 nucleotides align to TRBD2. Germline V gene data show CDR1 as SGHTA and CDR2 as FQGNSA. V shed 0 bases and J 5 bases; nucleotides not matched to a gene: 4. The CDR3 extends over 15 amino acids. CDR3 residues: CASSLAFLAGETQYF. CDR3 sequence (DNA): TGTGCCAGCAGCTTAGCGTTCCTAGCGGGGGAGACCCAGTACTTC.

This clonotype showed up many times. The V gene is TRBV6-6, the J gene TRBJ2-1; weak D call: TRBD2 (7 bases). This CDR3 has 13 residues. Looked up from germline, CDR1 is MNHNY and CDR2 is SVGAGI (reference sequence). Trimming pared 0 bases from V and 10 bases from J, leaving 10 bases between. The CDR3 DNA is TGTGCCAGCAGTTACTCGGGAGGGGGGGAGCAGTTCTTC. Protein product: CASSYSGGGEQFF.

V gene TRBV7-2 combines with J gene TRBJ2-7; D is undetermined. Germline CDR1 SGHTA, CDR2 FQGNSA. The CDR3 length is 14 residues. Trimming shortened V by 8 bases and J by 2 bases, and 16 bases separated the two germline ends. This chain's CDR3 is CASLPTGFAYEQYF. The CDR3 DNA reads TGTGCCAGCTTACCCACGGGCTTTGCCTACGAGCAGTACTTC.

This clonotype was found a few times. The chain combines TRBV20-1 with TRBJ1-4, with D perhaps matching TRBD1 (6 bases). The CDR3 runs to 14 residues. In germline, CDR1 is DFQATT, CDR2 SNEGSKA (reference sequence). V dropped 0 bases and J dropped 6 bases, with 11 bases sitting between them. The CDR3 is CSARDPRGDEKLFF. CDR3 sequence (DNA): TGCAGTGCTAGAGATCCCAGGGGCGATGAAAAACTGTTTTTT.

This clonotype showed up many times. The rearrangement joins TRBV7-3 to TRBJ2-2, with D tentatively TRBD1 or TRBD2 (6 bases each). The germline CDR1 and CDR2 sequences are SGHTA and FQGTGA. This CDR3 is 16 amino acids long. V lost 1 base and J 4 bases, leaving 13 bases between the germline ends. The CDR3 loop is CASSLIGGGGTGELFF. In nucleotides, the CDR3 is TGTGCCAGCAGCTTAATAGGTGGAGGGGGCACCGGGGAGCTGTTTTTT.

This clonotype was seen ten or more times. The chain joins TRBV5-1 to TRBJ2-7; TRBD1 aligns across 7 bases. Trimming at V came to 6 bases and at J to 1 base, leaving 4 bases not matched to a gene. This CDR3 is 13 amino acids long. The germline V gene has CDR1 SGHRS and CDR2 YFSETQ. The CDR3 protein is CASTGDSSYEQYF. The CDR3 DNA is TGCGCCAGCACTGGGGACAGTTCCTACGAGCAGTACTTC.

This clonotype has a handful of counts. J is TRBJ1-1 and V is TRBV18, with 9 bases identical to TRBD1. The CDR3 covers 16 residues. From germline, CDR1 is KGHSH and CDR2 LQKENI. J lost 6 bases, V lost 3 bases, and 11 bases had no gene match. In DNA, the CDR3 is TGTGCCAGCTCACCCCCGGGACAGGGACACGGCGCTGAAGCTTTCTTT. Protein sequence: CASSPPGQGHGAEAFF.

V and J are TRBV5-1 and TRBJ2-7, with a tentative D call TRBD2 (6 bases). The V end lost 4 bases, the J end lost 4 bases, and 18 bases lay between the germline ends. The germline V gene has CDR1 SGHRS and CDR2 YFSETQ. The CDR3 is made up of 15 amino acids. DNA for the CDR3: TGCGCCAGCAGCATCCTTAACGGGGGATCTTACGAGCAGTACGTC. Protein sequence: CASSILNGGSYEQYV.

This clonotype was counted ten times or more. The J gene is TRBJ2-3, the V gene TRBV7-3, with 10 positions matching TRBD1. Trimming cost V 5 bases and J 6 bases; bases outside gene matches: 8. Germline lookup yields CDR1 SGHTA and CDR2 FQGTGA. This CDR3 has 15 amino acids. CDR3 DNA sequence: TGTGCCAGCAGCCTCGGACAGGGGGGCTCTGATACGCAGTATTTT. Translated, it gives CASSLGQGGSDTQYF.

The rearrangement uses TRBV4-3 and TRBJ1-3; the D gene is possibly TRBD1 (6 bases). The V gene's germline CDR1 is LGHNA and CDR2 YSLEER. Trimming removed 0 bases at V and 2 bases at J, with 11 bases between. The CDR3 has 16 amino acids. In nucleotides, the CDR3 is TGCGCCAGCAGCCAAGATACAGGGCCGGCTGGAAACACCATATATTTT. Translation: CASSQDTGPAGNTIYF.

There are many counts of this clonotype. The rearrangement links TRBV24-1 to TRBJ2-6, with D tentatively TRBD1 or TRBD2 (6 bases each). The CDR3 has 16 amino acids. Between the trimmed V and J ends, which lost 4 bases and 0 bases, there was a span of 9 bases. The germline V gene has CDR1 KGHDR and CDR2 SFDVKD. DNA of the CDR3: TGTGCCACCAGTGACGGGGGCCACTCTGGGGCCAACGTCCTGACTTTC. Its protein is CATSDGGHSGANVLTF.

Many counts were recorded for this clonotype. The chain is built from TRBV20-1 and TRBJ2-1, with TRBD1 matching over 8 bases. The germline gives CDR1 DFQATT, CDR2 SNEGSKA (reference sequence). There are 14 residues in the CDR3. Unmatched junction bases numbered 12, after V lost 6 bases and J lost 8 bases. The CDR3 DNA reads as TGCAGTGCCCCACGGACAGGGTTGTCGTATGAGCAGTTCTTC. Translating it yields CSAPRTGLSYEQFF.

The gene calls are TRBV30 and TRBJ2-7; possibly TRBD2 for D (6 bases). From germline, CDR1 is GTSNPN and CDR2 SVGIG (reference sequence). The CDR3 contains 12 residues. Trimming took 1 base from V and 4 from J, leaving 8 bases between them. The DNA of the CDR3 is TGTGCCTGGAGTGCTGCGGGATACGAGCAGTACTTC. Translated, it gives CAWSAAGYEQYF.

This clonotype was counted a few times. The chain uses TRBV11-2 and TRBJ2-1; 9 nucleotides line up with TRBD2. There are 19 residues in the CDR3. Trimming took 5 bases from V and 0 from J; bases not matched to a gene: 14. The germline CDR1 and CDR2 sequences are SGHAT and FQNNGV. CDR3 residues: CASSPRGAGGRSSYNEQFF. The CDR3 DNA follows: TGTGCCAGCAGCCCCAGGGGAGCGGGGGGTCGAAGCTCCTACAATGAGCAGTTCTTC.

This clonotype was counted ten times or more. This chain links TRBV5-1 with TRBJ1-5; D remains unclear. The CDR3 extends over 13 amino acids. V lost 5 bases, J lost 6 bases, and 12 bases lay in between. CDR1 and CDR2 (germline): SGHRS, YFSETQ. CDR3 coding DNA: TGCGCCAGCAGTCGGGGTGAGGGTCAGCCCCAGCATTTT. It is translated as CASSRGEGQPQHF.